The TCR beta chain under discussion was sequenced for a study of CD8 T cells in Susac syndrome. RNA in amounts of roughly 0.45 to 1 ug was reverse transcribed with random hexamers. The amplification used immunoSEQ multiplex PCR on TCR beta CDR3; it spanned 54 Vbeta and 13 Jbeta. TCRdb used MiXCR to reprocess the immunoSEQ multiplex PCR reads, holding one entry per CDR3 protein. The data hold more than 250,000 distinct CDR3 sequences, with about 91% observed a single time. This CDR3 comprises 16 residues. V was trimmed by 7 bases and J by 6 bases, leaving 24 bases between them. The V gene's germline CDR1 is LGHDT and CDR2 YNNKEL (reference sequence). Sequencing of TCR beta drew on CD8+ and CD4+ T cells from blood. The multiple sclerosis control cohort comprised treatment-naive individuals presenting with stable or active relapsing-remitting disease.

Sequenced material: CD4+ T cells from PBMCs. The chain carries TRBV3-1 and TRBJ1-1; the D gene is possibly TRBD1 (6 bases). The TCR comes from a human donor with multiple sclerosis. The CDR3 reads CASNNPQGTGGAEAFF. CDR3 nucleotide sequence: TGTGCCAGCAATAATCCCCAGGGGACTGGTGGGGCTGAAGCTTTCTTT.